This T cell receptor (beta chain) was observed in a study of CD4 T cells in relation to SARS-CoV-2 and coronaviruses. Unexposed donor CD4+ T cells date from 2011-2018, before the COVID-19 pandemic. The cells were cultured for around ten days before CD4+ T cells were isolated. On days 3 and 7, cultures got half fresh IL-2 medium. Sequenced by immunoSEQ multiplex PCR; TCRdb stores in-frame clones only, minus some. The profile shows roughly 17,000 clones, around 82% of them singletons. Worth noting for this clone: Its antigen is as yet unknown.

What was sequenced was CD4+ T cells from PBMCs, cultured in vitro. This receptor was obtained from a human donor in good health.

The CDR3 spells CASSLKRGLTGELFF. CDR3 nucleotide sequence: TGTGCCAGCAGCCTTAAGCGGGGCCTAACCGGGGAGCTGTTTTTT. The rearrangement links TRBV7-9 to TRBJ2-2; 7 bases match TRBD2. Germline V gene lookup returns CDR1 SEHNR and CDR2 FQNEAQ (reference sequence). The trim removed 5 bases at V and 5 bases at J, leaving 8 bases unmatched. This CDR3 comprises 15 residues.